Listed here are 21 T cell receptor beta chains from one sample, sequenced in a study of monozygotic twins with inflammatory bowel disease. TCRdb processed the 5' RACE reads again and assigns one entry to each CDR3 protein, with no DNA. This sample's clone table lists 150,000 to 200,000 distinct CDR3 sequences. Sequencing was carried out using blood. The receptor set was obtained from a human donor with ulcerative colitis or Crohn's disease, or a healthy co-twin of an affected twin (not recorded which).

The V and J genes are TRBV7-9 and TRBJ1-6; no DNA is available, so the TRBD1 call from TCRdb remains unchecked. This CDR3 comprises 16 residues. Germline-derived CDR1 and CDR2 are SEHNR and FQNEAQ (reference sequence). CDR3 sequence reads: CASTPGPGTGNSPLHF.

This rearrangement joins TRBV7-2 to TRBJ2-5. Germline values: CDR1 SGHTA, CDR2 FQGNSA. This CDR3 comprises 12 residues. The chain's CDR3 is CASRDVGETQYF.

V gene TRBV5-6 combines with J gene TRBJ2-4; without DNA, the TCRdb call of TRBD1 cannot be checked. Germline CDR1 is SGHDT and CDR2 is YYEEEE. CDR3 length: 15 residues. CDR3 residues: CASTVGGLGKNIQYF.

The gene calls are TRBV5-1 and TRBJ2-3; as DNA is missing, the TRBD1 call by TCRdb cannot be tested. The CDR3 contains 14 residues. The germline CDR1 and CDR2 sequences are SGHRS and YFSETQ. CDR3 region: CASTQDRFTDTQYF.

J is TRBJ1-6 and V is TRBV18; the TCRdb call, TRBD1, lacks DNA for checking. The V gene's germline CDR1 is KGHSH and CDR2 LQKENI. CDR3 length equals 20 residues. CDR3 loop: CASSPVTGTFTSSYNSPLHF.

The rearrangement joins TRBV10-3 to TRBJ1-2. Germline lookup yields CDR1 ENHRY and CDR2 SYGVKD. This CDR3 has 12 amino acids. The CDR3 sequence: CAISEDRYGYTF.

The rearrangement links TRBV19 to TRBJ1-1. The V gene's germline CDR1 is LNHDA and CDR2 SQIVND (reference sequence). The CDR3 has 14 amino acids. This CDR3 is CASSIADSDTEAFF.

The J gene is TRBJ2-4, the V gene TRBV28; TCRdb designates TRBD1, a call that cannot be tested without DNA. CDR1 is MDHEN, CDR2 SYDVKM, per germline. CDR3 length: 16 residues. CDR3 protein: CASSLARVIAKNIQYF.

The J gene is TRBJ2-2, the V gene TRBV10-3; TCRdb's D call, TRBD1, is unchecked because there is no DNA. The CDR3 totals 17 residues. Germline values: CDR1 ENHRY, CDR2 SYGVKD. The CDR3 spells CAISDPGTGWDTGELFF.

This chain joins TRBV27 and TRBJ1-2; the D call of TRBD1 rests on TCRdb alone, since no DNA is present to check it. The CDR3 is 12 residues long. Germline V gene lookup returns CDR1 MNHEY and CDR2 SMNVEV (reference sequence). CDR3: CASPPPLEGYTF.

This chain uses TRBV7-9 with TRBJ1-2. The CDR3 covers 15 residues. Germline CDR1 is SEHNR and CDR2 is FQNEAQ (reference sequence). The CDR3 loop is CASSLAGRINYGYTF.

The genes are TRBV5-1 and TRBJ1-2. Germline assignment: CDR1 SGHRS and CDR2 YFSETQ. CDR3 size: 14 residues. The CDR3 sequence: CASATGRENYGYTF.

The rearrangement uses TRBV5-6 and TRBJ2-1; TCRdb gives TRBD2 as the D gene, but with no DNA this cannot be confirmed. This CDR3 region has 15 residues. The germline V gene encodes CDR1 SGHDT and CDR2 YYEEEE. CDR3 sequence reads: CASSLDASGSNEQFF.

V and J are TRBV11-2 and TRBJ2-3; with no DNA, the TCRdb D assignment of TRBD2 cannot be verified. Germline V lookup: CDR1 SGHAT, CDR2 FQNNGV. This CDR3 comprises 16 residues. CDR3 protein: CASSPGLASSRDTQYF.

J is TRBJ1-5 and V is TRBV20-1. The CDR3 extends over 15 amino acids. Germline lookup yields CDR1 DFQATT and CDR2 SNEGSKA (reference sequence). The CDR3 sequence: CSARDRQGGDQPQHF.

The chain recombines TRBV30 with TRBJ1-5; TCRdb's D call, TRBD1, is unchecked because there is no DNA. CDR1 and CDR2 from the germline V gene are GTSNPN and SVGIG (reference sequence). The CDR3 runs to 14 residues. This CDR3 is CAVLAGGADQPQHF.

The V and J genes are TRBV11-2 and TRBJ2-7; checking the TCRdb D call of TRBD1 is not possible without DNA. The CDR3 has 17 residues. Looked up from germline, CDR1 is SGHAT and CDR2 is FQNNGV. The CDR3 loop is CASSLEFLDRGLNEQYF.

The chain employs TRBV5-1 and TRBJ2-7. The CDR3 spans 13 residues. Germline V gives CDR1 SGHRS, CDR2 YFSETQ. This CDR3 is CASSLSRSYEQYF. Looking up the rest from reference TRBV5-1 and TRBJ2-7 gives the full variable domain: KAGVTQTPRYLIKTRGQQVTLSCSPISGHRSVSWYQQTPGQGLQFLFEYFSETQRNKGNFPGRFSGRQFSNSRSEMNVSTLELGDSALYLCASSLSRSYEQYFGPGTRLTVT.

The CDR3 region is CSASDSYQETQYF. The chain couples TRBV20-1 to TRBJ2-5. Germline V gene data show CDR1 as DFQATT and CDR2 as SNEGSKA (reference sequence). The CDR3 consists of 13 residues.

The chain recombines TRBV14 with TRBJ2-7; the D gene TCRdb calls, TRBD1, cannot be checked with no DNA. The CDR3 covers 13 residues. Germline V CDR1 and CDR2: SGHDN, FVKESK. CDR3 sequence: CASSQTGPYEQYF.

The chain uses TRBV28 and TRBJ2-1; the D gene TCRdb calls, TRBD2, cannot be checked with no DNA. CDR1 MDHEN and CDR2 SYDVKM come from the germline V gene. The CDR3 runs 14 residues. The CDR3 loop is CASSTRVGLDEQFF.